These T cell receptor beta chains were read from a single sample in a study of blood T cell repertoires in COVID-19. Produced via immunoSEQ multiplex PCR; TCRdb's table is partial and in-frame only. This sample has over 150,000 clones, with 70% to 80% found just once. Sample: PBMCs or T cells enriched from blood (not recorded which). The receptors derive from a woman aged 45-59 years who had recovered from COVID-19. CDR3s include the opening cysteine and the closing phenylalanine or tryptophan. A D gene is named only where the DNA matches it firmly. Not every row has a clone size; where given, it reads once, few, many or a size class.

V gene: TRBV7-2; clone size: NA; D gene: TRBD1; J gene: TRBJ1-2; CDR3 DNA: TGTGCCAGCAGCTTAGATTTGGGGGACAGCCGTAGATTC; CDR3 protein: CASSLDLGDSRRF
V gene: TRBV2; clone size: NA; D gene: NA; J gene: TRBJ1-2; CDR3 DNA: TGTGCCAGCAGCCCAGGCCCGTTATTAGGCTACACCTTC; CDR3 protein: CASSPGPLLGYTF
V gene: TRBV18; clone size: NA; D gene: TRBD1; J gene: TRBJ1-2; CDR3 DNA: TGTGCCAGCTCACCACCGAGGCAGGGGGACTATGGCTACACCTTC; CDR3 protein: CASSPPRQGDYGYTF
V gene: TRBV4-3; clone size: NA; D gene: NA; J gene: TRBJ1-2; CDR3 DNA: TGCGCCAGCAGCCAAGATACAGGTCCCTATGGCTACACCTTC; CDR3 protein: CASSQDTGPYGYTF
V gene: TRBV10-3; clone size: NA; D gene: TRBD2; J gene: TRBJ2-1; CDR3 DNA: TGTGCCATCAGTGAACGGCTAGCGGGTGAAGGGGAGCAGTTCTTC; CDR3 protein: CAISERLAGEGEQFF
V gene: TRBV30; clone size: NA; D gene: NA; J gene: TRBJ1-5; CDR3 DNA: TGTGCCTGGAGTACGTCACCGGAGGGTCAGCCCCAGCATTTT; CDR3 protein: CAWSTSPEGQPQHF
V gene: TRBV3-1/TRBV3-2; clone size: NA; D gene: TRBD2; J gene: TRBJ2-1; CDR3 DNA: TGTGCCAGCAGCCACGATCTGTCTAGCGGGGGAAACAATGAGCAGTTCTTC; CDR3 protein: CASSHDLSSGGNNEQFF
V gene: TRBV7-2; clone size: NA; D gene: TRBD2; J gene: TRBJ2-1; CDR3 DNA: TGTGCCAGCAGCTTGACGGGAGGGCACCATGAGCAGTTCTTC; CDR3 protein: CASSLTGGHHEQFF
V gene: TRBV6-2/TRBV6-3; clone size: once; D gene: TRBD2; J gene: TRBJ2-7; CDR3 DNA: TGTGCCAGCAGTTACCTACCCTGGACTAGCGGGAACTACGAGCAGTACTTC; CDR3 protein: CASSYLPWTSGNYEQYF
V gene: TRBV27; clone size: NA; D gene: NA; J gene: TRBJ2-6; CDR3 DNA: TGTGCCAGCAGTTTAAATTTCGGAGGCCAGGGGTATAATCATCGGGCTGGGGCCAACGTCCTGACTTTC; CDR3 protein: CASSLNFGGQGYNHRAGANVLTF
V gene: TRBV27; clone size: NA; D gene: NA; J gene: TRBJ2-3; CDR3 DNA: TGTGCCAGCAGTTCGACAGGTAGCACAGATACGCAGTATTTT; CDR3 protein: CASSSTGSTDTQYF
V gene: TRBV27; clone size: NA; D gene: TRBD2; J gene: TRBJ2-1; CDR3 DNA: TGTGCCAGCAGTTTACGGCTAGCGGGTAACAATGAGCAGTTCTTC; CDR3 protein: CASSLRLAGNNEQFF
V gene: TRBV6-2/TRBV6-3; clone size: NA; D gene: NA; J gene: TRBJ2-7; CDR3 DNA: TGTGCCAGCAGTTACTCGAACAGGGTTCCCAACGAGCAGTACTTC; CDR3 protein: CASSYSNRVPNEQYF
V gene: TRBV19; clone size: NA; D gene: TRBD1; J gene: TRBJ1-2; CDR3 DNA: TGTGCCAGTAGTCGGGACAGCCGAGTAAACTATGGCTACACCTTC; CDR3 protein: CASSRDSRVNYGYTF
V gene: TRBV14; clone size: few; D gene: NA; J gene: TRBJ2-2; CDR3 DNA: TGTGCCAGCAGCCCCCTCTACGGGACCGGGGAGCTGTTTTTT; CDR3 protein: CASSPLYGTGELFF
V gene: TRBV28; clone size: NA; D gene: NA; J gene: TRBJ1-2; CDR3 DNA: TGTGCCAGCAGCCTACAACGACTGGCCGGCTACACCTTC; CDR3 protein: CASSLQRLAGYTF
V gene: TRBV27; clone size: NA; D gene: TRBD1; J gene: TRBJ1-2; CDR3 DNA: TGTGCCAGCAGCGTGACCGGGACAGGGGGCATTGGCTACACCTTC; CDR3 protein: CASSVTGTGGIGYTF
V gene: TRBV19; clone size: NA; D gene: NA; J gene: TRBJ2-2; CDR3 DNA: TGTGCCAGTAGTATCGGGGGGGAGCTGTTTTTT; CDR3 protein: CASSIGGELFF
V gene: TRBV9; clone size: NA; D gene: NA; J gene: TRBJ2-7; CDR3 DNA: TGTGCCAGCAGCGCAGACGGGTACGAGCAGTACTTC; CDR3 protein: CASSADGYEQYF
V gene: TRBV6-2/TRBV6-3; clone size: NA; D gene: NA; J gene: TRBJ1-5; CDR3 DNA: TGTGCCAGCAGTCCCCTCAGCACCACAGCCCAGCATTTT; CDR3 protein: CASSPLSTTAQHF
V gene: TRBV5-1; clone size: NA; D gene: NA; J gene: TRBJ2-5; CDR3 DNA: TGCGCCAGCAGCACCACGACAGGCCCCGAAGAGACCCAGTACTTC; CDR3 protein: CASSTTTGPEETQYF
V gene: TRBV24-1; clone size: NA; D gene: NA; J gene: TRBJ2-3; CDR3 DNA: TGTGCCACCAGTGAGGCGGGACGCACAGATACGCAGTATTTT; CDR3 protein: CATSEAGRTDTQYF
V gene: TRBV28; clone size: NA; D gene: NA; J gene: TRBJ1-2; CDR3 DNA: TGTGCCAGCAGTTTACACACAGGTCCGGGCTACACCTTC; CDR3 protein: CASSLHTGPGYTF